A selection of T cell receptor beta chains follows, all from one sample in a study of identical twins. TCRdb reprocessed the 5' RACE reads via MiXCR and lists one record per CDR3 protein. The data contain roughly 290,000 distinct CDR3 sequences, about 8% of them seen just once; the ten biggest clones take up over 2%. The sample also formed part of further work on yellow fever vaccine responses in identical twins.

Sample: memory (CD45RO+) T cells sorted from blood. Source of these receptors: a woman aged 18-29 years in good health. CDR3s include the opening cysteine and the closing phenylalanine or tryptophan. The D gene is left open where the match is weak. A clone size is listed for some rows: how often the clone was seen (once, few, many), or a class if it is expanded.

clone_size: many
v_call: TRBV4-1
j_call: TRBJ2-7
d_call: -
cdr3_aa: CASSQFLGRRYEQYF
cdr3_nt: TGCGCCAGCAGCCAATTTCTTGGGAGACGGTACGAGCAGTACTTC

clone_size: few
v_call: TRBV7-6
j_call: TRBJ2-1
d_call: TRBD1
cdr3_aa: CASSLPGQGSGEQFF
cdr3_nt: TGTGCCAGCAGCCTCCCGGGACAGGGGTCGGGTGAGCAGTTCTTC

clone_size: few
v_call: TRBV12-3/TRBV12-4
j_call: TRBJ2-5
d_call: -
cdr3_aa: CASSTQGWGETQYF
cdr3_nt: TGTGCCAGCAGCACTCAGGGGTGGGGGGAGACCCAGTACTTC

clone_size: few
v_call: TRBV2
j_call: TRBJ2-4
d_call: TRBD2
cdr3_aa: CASRLERDEYF
cdr3_nt: TGTGCCAGCAGGTTAGAGCGGGACGAGTACTTC

clone_size: many
v_call: TRBV6-1
j_call: TRBJ1-5
d_call: -
cdr3_aa: CASSDRGDYQPQHF
cdr3_nt: TGTGCCAGCAGTGACCGGGGGGATTATCAGCCCCAGCATTTT

clone_size: many
v_call: TRBV6-1
j_call: TRBJ1-1
d_call: TRBD1
cdr3_aa: CASPDPGQGFLYTEAFF
cdr3_nt: TGTGCCAGCCCCGACCCGGGACAGGGGTTTTTGTACACTGAAGCTTTCTTT

clone_size: few
v_call: TRBV7-9
j_call: TRBJ1-2
d_call: -
cdr3_aa: CASSLWPPYGYTF
cdr3_nt: TGTGCCAGCAGCTTGTGGCCCCCCTATGGCTACACCTTC

clone_size: few
v_call: TRBV6-1
j_call: TRBJ2-3
d_call: -
cdr3_aa: CASSRDYTDTQYF
cdr3_nt: TGTGCCAGCAGCAGGGATTACACAGATACGCAGTATTTT

clone_size: few
v_call: TRBV2
j_call: TRBJ2-7
d_call: TRBD1
cdr3_aa: CASSVAGTGDHEQYF
cdr3_nt: TGTGCCAGCAGTGTGGCTGGGACAGGTGACCACGAGCAGTACTTC

clone_size: few
v_call: TRBV5-5
j_call: TRBJ2-7
d_call: TRBD1
cdr3_aa: CASSWGQGANEQYF
cdr3_nt: TGTGCCAGCAGCTGGGGACAGGGGGCTAATGAGCAGTACTTC

clone_size: few
v_call: TRBV14
j_call: TRBJ2-5
d_call: -
cdr3_aa: CASSQAGRGLEETQYF
cdr3_nt: TGTGCCAGCAGCCAAGCGGGCAGGGGTTTGGAGGAGACCCAGTACTTC

clone_size: -
v_call: TRBV7-2
j_call: TRBJ1-4
d_call: -
cdr3_aa: CASSAQGLHEKLFF
cdr3_nt: TGTGCCAGCAGCGCACAGGGCCTTCATGAAAAACTGTTTTTT

clone_size: few
v_call: TRBV7-2
j_call: TRBJ2-3
d_call: -
cdr3_aa: CASSFGADTQYF
cdr3_nt: TGTGCCAGCAGCTTTGGGGCAGATACGCAGTATTTT

clone_size: -
v_call: TRBV6-5
j_call: TRBJ2-1
d_call: TRBD1
cdr3_aa: CASSTTGGLAEQFF
cdr3_nt: TGTGCCAGCAGTACTACAGGGGGCCTTGCTGAGCAGTTCTTC

clone_size: many
v_call: TRBV20-1
j_call: TRBJ2-1
d_call: TRBD1
cdr3_aa: CSATDRWDNEQFF
cdr3_nt: TGCAGTGCCACGGACAGGTGGGACAATGAGCAGTTCTTC

clone_size: once
v_call: TRBV2
j_call: TRBJ2-2
d_call: -
cdr3_aa: CASRGGNRLVTVELFF
cdr3_nt: TGTGCCAGCAGAGGTGGGAACAGGTTGGTCACCGTGGAGCTGTTTTTT

clone_size: many
v_call: TRBV12-3/TRBV12-4
j_call: TRBJ1-5
d_call: -
cdr3_aa: CASSLRGGGNQPQHF
cdr3_nt: TGTGCCAGCAGTTTGCGGGGGGGTGGCAATCAGCCCCAGCATTTT

clone_size: many
v_call: TRBV5-1
j_call: TRBJ2-5
d_call: -
cdr3_aa: CASSWRGDGKETQYF
cdr3_nt: TGCGCCAGCAGCTGGAGGGGGGACGGTAAAGAGACCCAGTACTTC

clone_size: few
v_call: TRBV10-3
j_call: TRBJ2-7
d_call: -
cdr3_aa: CAIERATRGVQYF
cdr3_nt: TGTGCCATCGAGCGGGCAACAAGGGGGGTGCAGTACTTC

clone_size: few
v_call: TRBV4-2
j_call: TRBJ1-1
d_call: -
cdr3_aa: CASSPEGRQNTEAFF
cdr3_nt: TGTGCCAGCAGCCCAGAAGGCAGGCAGAACACTGAAGCTTTCTTT

clone_size: many
v_call: TRBV7-3
j_call: TRBJ2-3
d_call: TRBD2
cdr3_aa: CASSLIGAGGSTDTQYF
cdr3_nt: TGTGCCAGCAGCTTAATAGGGGCGGGAGGAAGCACAGATACGCAGTATTTT

clone_size: few
v_call: TRBV29-1
j_call: TRBJ1-1
d_call: TRBD1
cdr3_aa: CSVTWTGSEAFF
cdr3_nt: TGCAGCGTCACCTGGACAGGGTCTGAAGCTTTCTTT

clone_size: -
v_call: TRBV7-7
j_call: TRBJ2-1
d_call: TRBD2
cdr3_aa: CASSLSGTSDYNEQFF
cdr3_nt: TGTGCCAGCAGCTTATCCGGGACTAGCGATTACAATGAGCAGTTCTTC

clone_size: -
v_call: TRBV6-1
j_call: TRBJ2-3
d_call: -
cdr3_aa: CASRGQPYSGDTQYF
cdr3_nt: TGTGCCAGCAGAGGACAGCCGTACTCGGGAGATACGCAGTATTTT

clone_size: few
v_call: TRBV10-2
j_call: TRBJ2-2
d_call: -
cdr3_aa: CASSEWGLGTGELFF
cdr3_nt: TGCGCCAGCAGTGAGTGGGGTCTGGGCACCGGGGAGCTGTTTTTT

clone_size: many
v_call: TRBV10-3
j_call: TRBJ1-1
d_call: TRBD1
cdr3_aa: CAIQIRPGQGSNTEAFF
cdr3_nt: TGTGCCATCCAAATACGGCCGGGACAGGGTTCGAACACTGAAGCTTTCTTT

clone_size: -
v_call: TRBV5-5
j_call: TRBJ2-7
d_call: TRBD1
cdr3_aa: CASSLEGQIYEQYF
cdr3_nt: TGTGCCAGCAGCTTGGAGGGACAGATTTACGAGCAGTACTTC

clone_size: many
v_call: TRBV7-9
j_call: TRBJ2-3
d_call: -
cdr3_aa: CASNPIAVGGGTQYF
cdr3_nt: TGTGCCAGCAACCCCATAGCAGTGGGGGGAGGTACGCAGTATTTT

clone_size: -
v_call: TRBV2
j_call: TRBJ2-3
d_call: TRBD2
cdr3_aa: CASSDHSGGLGRGTDTQYF
cdr3_nt: TGTGCCAGCAGTGATCACTCGGGAGGACTAGGTCGCGGCACAGATACGCAGTATTTT

clone_size: many
v_call: TRBV29-1
j_call: TRBJ2-3
d_call: -
cdr3_aa: CSVPELRGFTDTQYF
cdr3_nt: TGCAGCGTTCCCGAACTGAGGGGATTCACAGATACGCAGTATTTT

clone_size: many
v_call: TRBV6-1
j_call: TRBJ2-3
d_call: TRBD1
cdr3_aa: CASSEWGQTSTDTQYF
cdr3_nt: TGTGCCAGCAGTGAATGGGGACAGACTAGCACAGATACGCAGTATTTT

clone_size: many
v_call: TRBV25-1
j_call: TRBJ2-7
d_call: TRBD1
cdr3_aa: CASSDSDRAKLTYEQYF
cdr3_nt: TGTGCCAGCAGTGACTCGGACAGGGCAAAGCTGACCTACGAGCAGTACTTC

clone_size: -
v_call: TRBV6-2/TRBV6-3
j_call: TRBJ2-2
d_call: TRBD1
cdr3_aa: CASSKGTGSGTGELFF
cdr3_nt: TGTGCCAGCAGTAAGGGGACAGGGTCGGGCACCGGGGAGCTGTTTTTT

clone_size: many
v_call: TRBV27
j_call: TRBJ1-2
d_call: -
cdr3_aa: CASSFGLGGGANYGYTF
cdr3_nt: TGTGCCAGCAGTTTTGGGTTGGGGGGGGGAGCTAACTATGGCTACACCTTC

clone_size: -
v_call: TRBV6-6
j_call: TRBJ1-1
d_call: -
cdr3_aa: CASNYEKGTEAFF
cdr3_nt: TGTGCCAGCAACTACGAAAAGGGGACTGAAGCTTTCTTT

clone_size: -
v_call: TRBV5-1
j_call: TRBJ2-3
d_call: TRBD2
cdr3_aa: CASSAGTSRLDTQYF
cdr3_nt: TGCGCCAGCAGCGCGGGGACTAGCCGTTTAGATACGCAGTATTTT

clone_size: -
v_call: TRBV28
j_call: TRBJ1-2
d_call: TRBD1
cdr3_aa: CASSSGQGIVGYTF
cdr3_nt: TGTGCCAGCAGTTCCGGACAGGGAATAGTTGGCTACACCTTC

clone_size: -
v_call: TRBV11-2
j_call: TRBJ2-5
d_call: TRBD2
cdr3_aa: CASSREGETQYF
cdr3_nt: TGTGCCAGCAGCCGGGAGGGAGAGACCCAGTACTTC

clone_size: many
v_call: TRBV5-5
j_call: TRBJ2-3
d_call: TRBD2
cdr3_aa: CASSSRGTSLDTQYF
cdr3_nt: TGTGCCAGCAGCTCTAGAGGGACTAGCTTAGATACGCAGTATTTT

clone_size: -
v_call: TRBV6-1
j_call: TRBJ1-3
d_call: -
cdr3_aa: CASSESGNGNTIYF
cdr3_nt: TGTGCCAGCAGCGAATCAGGGAACGGAAACACCATATATTTT